A single sample gave rise to the 8 T cell receptor beta chains below, sequenced in a study of cytomegalovirus exposure and HLA in healthy donors. The PCR made use of 60 Vbeta and 13 Jbeta primers. TCRdb's table, derived via immunoSEQ multiplex PCR, lists solely in-frame clones and lacks some. There are under 250,000 clones in the sample; almost 80% occur only once, and 3.8% lies in the top ten. Specimen: PBMCs. The receptors shown here come from a male donor in good health and CMV-seronegative.

This chain joins TRBV7-3 and TRBJ2-5, with TRBD2 matching 9 bases. The germline gives CDR1 SGHTA, CDR2 FQGTGA. Trimming at V came to 5 bases and at J to 5 bases, leaving 6 bases not matched to a gene. The CDR3 has 14 amino acids. The CDR3 sequence: CASSRAGGGETQYF. The CDR3 nucleotides are TGTGCCAGCAGCCGAGCGGGAGGTGGGGAGACCCAGTACTTC.

The chain joins TRBV11-3 to TRBJ2-7; 7 nucleotides line up with TRBD2. Looked up from germline, CDR1 is SGHNT and CDR2 is YENEEA. J was trimmed by 7 bases and V by 1 base; bases with no gene match: 10. The CDR3 runs 15 residues. The CDR3 nucleotides are TGTGCCAGCAGCTTAGGTGGGAGGGCCCAGGAGGAGCAGTACTTC. Its translation: CASSLGGRAQEEQYF.

The chain recombines TRBV29-1 with TRBJ2-7; maybe TRBD1 (5 bases). The germline gives CDR1 SQVTM, CDR2 ANQGSEA. The CDR3 spans 12 residues. V lost 4 bases, J lost 3 bases, and 10 bases lay in between. CDR3 DNA: TGCAGCGTTGTTCAGGGAAACTACGAGCAGTACTTC. Encoded protein: CSVVQGNYEQYF.

The rearrangement joins TRBV11-2 to TRBJ2-3; 8 bases are shared with TRBD1. The V and J ends lost 1 base and 11 bases, in that order; junction bases with no gene match: 2. Germline V lookup: CDR1 SGHAT, CDR2 FQNNGV. The CDR3 runs 12 residues. In DNA, the CDR3 is TGTGCCAGCAGCTTAGCGGGACAGGTGCAGTATTTT. Amino acids: CASSLAGQVQYF.

This clone was recorded only once. The V gene is TRBV9, the J gene TRBJ2-2; 8 positions agree with TRBD2. Germline V gene lookup returns CDR1 SGDLS and CDR2 YYNGEE. This CDR3 region has 16 residues. The V gene end was trimmed by 0 bases and the J gene end by 4 bases; junction bases not matched to a gene: 5. This chain's CDR3 is CASSVAGAGGTGELFF. The CDR3 DNA is TGTGCCAGCAGCGTAGCAGGCGCGGGGGGCACCGGGGAGCTGTTTTTT.

In this sample, this clone turned up a few times. The rearrangement uses TRBV29-1 and TRBJ2-7; D gene ambiguous. From germline, CDR1 is SQVTM and CDR2 ANQGSEA. The V gene lost 7 bases and the J gene lost 2 bases, with 15 bases spanning the gap. The CDR3 runs to 13 residues. This CDR3 reads CSASTPSAYEQYF. For the CDR3, the DNA is TGCAGCGCCTCCACACCATCCGCCTACGAGCAGTACTTC.

This clone appeared a single time. CDR3 in DNA: TGCGCCAGCAGCGTAACAGGGCAGGGAAACATTCAGTACTTC. This codes for CASSVTGQGNIQYF. This chain links TRBV5-1 with TRBJ2-4, with a possible D match to TRBD1 (6 bases). Germline values: CDR1 SGHRS, CDR2 YFSETQ. This CDR3 comprises 14 residues. The V gene lost 4 bases and the J gene lost 6 bases, with 14 bases spanning the gap. The whole variable domain, remainder taken from reference TRBV5-1 and TRBJ2-4, is KAGVTQTPRYLIKTRGQQVTLSCSPISGHRSVSWYQQTPGQGLQFLFEYFSETQRNKGNFPGRFSGRQFSNSRSEMNVSTLELGDSALYLCASSVTGQGNIQYFGAGTRLSVL.

Only one count was recorded for this clone. The V gene is TRBV29-1, the J gene TRBJ2-1; no reliable D call. Trimming took 4 bases from V and 6 from J, leaving 16 bases between them. The CDR3 sequence is 14 residues long. Germline CDR1 reads SQVTM; CDR2 reads ANQGSEA. The CDR3 loop reads CSVVSVVTRNEQFF. CDR3 coding DNA: TGCAGCGTTGTTTCCGTGGTCACACGCAATGAGCAGTTCTTC.